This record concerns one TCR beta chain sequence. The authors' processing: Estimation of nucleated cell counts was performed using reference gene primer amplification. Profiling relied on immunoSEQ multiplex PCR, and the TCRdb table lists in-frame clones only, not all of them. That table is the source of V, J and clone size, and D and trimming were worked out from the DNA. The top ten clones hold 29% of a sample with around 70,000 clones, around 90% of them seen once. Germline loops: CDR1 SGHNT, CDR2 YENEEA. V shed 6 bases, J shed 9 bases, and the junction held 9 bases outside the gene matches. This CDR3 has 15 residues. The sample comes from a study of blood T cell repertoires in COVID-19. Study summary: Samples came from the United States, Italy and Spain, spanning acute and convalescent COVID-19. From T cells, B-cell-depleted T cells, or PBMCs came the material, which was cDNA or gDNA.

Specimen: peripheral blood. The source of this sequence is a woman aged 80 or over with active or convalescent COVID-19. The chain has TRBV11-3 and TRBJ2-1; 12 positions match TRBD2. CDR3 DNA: TGTGCCAGCAGTTCTAGCGGGGGGGTGAATAGTGAGCAGTTCTTC. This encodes CASSSSGGVNSEQFF.